Below, one T cell receptor beta chain is given with its context. A second PCR, run for roughly 7 to 12 cycles, used a sample-barcoded 5' primer plus a J-beta primer mix. One entry per CDR3 protein results from TCRdb running MiXCR on the 5' RACE reads. The table lists just under 900,000 distinct CDR3 sequences, more than 25% of them singletons, with approximately 15% in the top ten. This record belongs to a study of blood T cells in healthy people across ages. Study at large: Per every two T cells, about one barcoded beta molecule was captured by template switching.

This TCR derives from an elderly woman in good health. The specimen was blood.

The CDR3 spells CSATTGKSGANVLTF. The CDR3 DNA reads as TGCAGTGCTACCACAGGGAAGTCTGGGGCCAACGTCCTGACTTTC. The chain carries TRBV20-1 and TRBJ2-6; tentative D call: TRBD1 (6 bases). The V gene lost 4 bases and the J gene lost 1 base, with 11 bases spanning the gap. The CDR3 spans 15 residues. Germline V gene sequence: CDR1 DFQATT, CDR2 SNEGSKA (reference sequence).